Listed here is a single T cell receptor beta chain. Its antigen is unidentified. The data stem from a study of tissue T cells after allogeneic stem cell transplantation. Study context: Graft-versus-host disease patients received grafts, several unmodified and three CD34-selected to deplete T cells.

Findings and limits, study-wide: Anatomically similar tissues had similar TCR repertoires within each patient.

Produced via immunoSEQ multiplex PCR; TCRdb's table is partial and in-frame only. The top ten hold almost 60% of the sample, which has roughly 670 clones, around two fifths seen once. Germline CDR1 reads SGHTA; CDR2 reads FQGTGA. CDR3 length: 15 amino acids. The V end lost 4 bases, the J end lost 5 bases, and 17 bases lay between the germline ends. Several lines of graft-versus-host disease therapy were given to all patients, all with gastrointestinal involvement. The specimen comprised descending colon tissue, sampled at autopsy. This chain uses TRBV7-3 with TRBJ2-5; D tentatively fits TRBD1 or TRBD2 (7 bases each). The source is a female patient aged 40-69 years with steroid-refractory graft-versus-host disease after an allogeneic stem cell transplant. Some T cells may arise from the graft donor. CDR3 amino acids: CASSSSGTAGETQYF. CDR3 nucleotide sequence: TGTGCCAGCAGCTCCTCCGGGACAGCGGGGGAGACCCAGTACTTC.